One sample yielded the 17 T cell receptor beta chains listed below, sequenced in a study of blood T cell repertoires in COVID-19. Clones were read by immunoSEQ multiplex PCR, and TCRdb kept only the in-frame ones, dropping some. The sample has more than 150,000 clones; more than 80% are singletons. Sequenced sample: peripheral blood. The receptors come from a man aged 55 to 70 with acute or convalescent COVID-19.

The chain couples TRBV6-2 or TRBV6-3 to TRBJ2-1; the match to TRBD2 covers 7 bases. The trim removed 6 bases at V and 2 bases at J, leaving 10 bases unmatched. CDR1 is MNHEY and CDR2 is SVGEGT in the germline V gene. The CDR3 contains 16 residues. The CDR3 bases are TGTGCCAGCAGCCGAAGACTAGCCTCTACCTACAATGAGCAGTTCTTC. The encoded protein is CASSRRLASTYNEQFF.

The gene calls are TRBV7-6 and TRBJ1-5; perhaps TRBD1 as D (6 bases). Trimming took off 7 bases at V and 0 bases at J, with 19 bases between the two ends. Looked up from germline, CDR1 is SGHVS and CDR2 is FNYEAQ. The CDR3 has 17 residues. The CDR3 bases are TGTGCCAGCACTAACTTAGGGGGTGACGATAGCAATCAGCCCCAGCATTTT. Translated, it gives CASTNLGGDDSNQPQHF.

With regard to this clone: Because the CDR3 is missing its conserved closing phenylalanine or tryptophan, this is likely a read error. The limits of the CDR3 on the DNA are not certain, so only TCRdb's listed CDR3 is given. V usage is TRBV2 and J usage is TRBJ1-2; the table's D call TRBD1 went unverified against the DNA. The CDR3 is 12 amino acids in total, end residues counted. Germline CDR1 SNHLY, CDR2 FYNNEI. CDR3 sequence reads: CASSEVWASHMY.

The CDR3 DNA sequence: TGTGCCAGCAGTGGTGACAGGGTTAGTGGCAATCAGCCCCAGCATTTT. Translating gives CASSGDRVSGNQPQHF. The rearrangement joins TRBV2 to TRBJ1-5; 7 bases align to TRBD1. CDR3 size: 16 residues. The junction had 8 bases not matched to a gene; V was cut back by 4 bases and J by 2 bases. Germline loops: CDR1 SNHLY, CDR2 FYNNEI. The variable domain in full, with the rest retrieved from reference TRBV2 and TRBJ1-5, is EPEVTQTPSHQVTQMGQEVILRCVPISNHLYFYWYRQILGQKVEFLVSFYNNEISEKSEIFDDQFSVERPDGSNFTLKIRSTKLEDSAMYFCASSGDRVSGNQPQHFGDGTRLSIL.

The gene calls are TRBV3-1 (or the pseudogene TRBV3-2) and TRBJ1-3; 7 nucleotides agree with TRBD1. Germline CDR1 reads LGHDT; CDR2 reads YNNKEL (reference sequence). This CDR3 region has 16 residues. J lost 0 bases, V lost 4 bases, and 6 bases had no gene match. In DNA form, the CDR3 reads TGTGCCAGCAGCCGCATACAGGGGTTCTCTGGAAACACCATATATTTT. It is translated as CASSRIQGFSGNTIYF.

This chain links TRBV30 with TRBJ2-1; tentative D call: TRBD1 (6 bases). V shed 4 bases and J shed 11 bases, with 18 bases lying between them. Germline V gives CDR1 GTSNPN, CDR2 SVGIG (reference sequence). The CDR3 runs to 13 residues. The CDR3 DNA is TGTGCCTGGAATCAGGGGCTGAGTAATAAGCAGTTCTTC. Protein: CAWNQGLSNKQFF.

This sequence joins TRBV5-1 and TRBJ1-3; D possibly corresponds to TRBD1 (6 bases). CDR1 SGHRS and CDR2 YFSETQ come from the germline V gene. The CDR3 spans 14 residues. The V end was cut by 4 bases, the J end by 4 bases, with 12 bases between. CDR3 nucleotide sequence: TGCGCCAGCAGCCTGGGGGCAAACGGAAACACCATATATTTT. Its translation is CASSLGANGNTIYF.

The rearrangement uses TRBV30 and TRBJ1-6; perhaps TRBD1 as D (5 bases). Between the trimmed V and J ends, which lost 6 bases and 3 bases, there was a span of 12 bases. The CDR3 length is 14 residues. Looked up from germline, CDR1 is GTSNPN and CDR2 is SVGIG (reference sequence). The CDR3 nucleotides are TGTGCCTGCACCGTAAGGGGCTATAATTCACCCCTCCACTTT. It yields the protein CACTVRGYNSPLHF. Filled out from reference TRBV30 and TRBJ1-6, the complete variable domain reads SQTIHQWPATLVQPVGSPLSLECTVEGTSNPNLYWYRQAAGRGLQLLFYSVGIGQISSEVPQNLSASRPQDRQFILSSKKLLLSDSGFYLCACTVRGYNSPLHFGNGTRLTVT.

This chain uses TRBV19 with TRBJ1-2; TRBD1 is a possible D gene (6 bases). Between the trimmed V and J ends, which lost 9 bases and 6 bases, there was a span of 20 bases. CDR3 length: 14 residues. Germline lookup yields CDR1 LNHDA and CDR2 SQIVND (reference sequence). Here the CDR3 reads CASTPQGNRDGYTF. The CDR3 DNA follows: TGTGCCAGCACCCCCCAGGGGAATCGGGATGGCTACACCTTC.

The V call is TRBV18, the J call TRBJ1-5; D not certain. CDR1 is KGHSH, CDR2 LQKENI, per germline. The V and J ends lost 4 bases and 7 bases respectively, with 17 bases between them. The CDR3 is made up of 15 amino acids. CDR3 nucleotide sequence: TGTGCCAGCTCACTCCTCTACGCCGAGAGACAGCCCCAGCATTTT. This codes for CASSLLYAERQPQHF.

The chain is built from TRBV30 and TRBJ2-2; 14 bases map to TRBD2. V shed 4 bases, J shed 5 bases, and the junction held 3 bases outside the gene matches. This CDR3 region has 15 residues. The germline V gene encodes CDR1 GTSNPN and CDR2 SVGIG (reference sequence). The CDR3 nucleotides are TGTGCCTGGAAGGGGACTAGCGGGGGAACCGGGGAGCTGTTTTTT. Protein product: CAWKGTSGGTGELFF.

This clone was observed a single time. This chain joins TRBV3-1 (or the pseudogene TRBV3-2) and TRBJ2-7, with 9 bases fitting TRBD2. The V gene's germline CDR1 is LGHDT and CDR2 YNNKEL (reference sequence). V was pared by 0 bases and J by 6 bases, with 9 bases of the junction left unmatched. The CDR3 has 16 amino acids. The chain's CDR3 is CASSQDARGGWVEQYF. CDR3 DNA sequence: TGTGCCAGCAGCCAAGATGCGCGGGGGGGCTGGGTCGAGCAGTACTTC.

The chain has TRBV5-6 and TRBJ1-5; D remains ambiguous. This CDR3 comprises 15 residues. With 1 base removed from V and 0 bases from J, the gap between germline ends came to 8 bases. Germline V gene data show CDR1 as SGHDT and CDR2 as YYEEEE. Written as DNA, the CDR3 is TGTGCCAGCAGCTTGTACAGACATAGCAATCAGCCCCAGCATTTT. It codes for CASSLYRHSNQPQHF.

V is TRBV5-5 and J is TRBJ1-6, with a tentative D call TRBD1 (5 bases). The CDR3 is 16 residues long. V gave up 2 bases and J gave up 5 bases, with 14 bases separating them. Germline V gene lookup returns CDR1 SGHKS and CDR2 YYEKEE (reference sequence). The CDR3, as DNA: TGTGCCAGCAGCTTCCCCCAGGGTTCACATAATTCACCCCTCCACTTT. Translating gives CASSFPQGSHNSPLHF.

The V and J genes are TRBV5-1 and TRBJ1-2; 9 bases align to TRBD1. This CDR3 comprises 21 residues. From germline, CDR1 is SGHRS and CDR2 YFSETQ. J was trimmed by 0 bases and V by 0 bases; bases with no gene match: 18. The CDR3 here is CASSLGFTGGSSSSANYGYTF. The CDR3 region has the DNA TGCGCCAGCAGCTTGGGATTTACAGGGGGCTCCTCTTCTTCAGCTAACTATGGCTACACCTTC.

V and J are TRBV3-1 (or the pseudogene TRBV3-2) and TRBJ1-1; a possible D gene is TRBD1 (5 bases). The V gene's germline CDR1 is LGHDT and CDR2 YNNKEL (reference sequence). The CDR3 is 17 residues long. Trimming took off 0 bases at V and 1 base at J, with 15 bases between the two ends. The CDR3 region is CASSQDAAGRSNTEAFF. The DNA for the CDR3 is TGTGCCAGCAGCCAAGATGCGGCGGGGCGGTCGAACACTGAAGCTTTCTTT.

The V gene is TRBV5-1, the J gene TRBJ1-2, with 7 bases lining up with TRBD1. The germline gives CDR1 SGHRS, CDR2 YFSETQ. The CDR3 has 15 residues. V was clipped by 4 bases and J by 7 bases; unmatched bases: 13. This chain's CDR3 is CASSPDYRQGRGYTF. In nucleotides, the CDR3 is TGCGCCAGCAGCCCGGACTACCGACAGGGCCGTGGCTACACCTTC.